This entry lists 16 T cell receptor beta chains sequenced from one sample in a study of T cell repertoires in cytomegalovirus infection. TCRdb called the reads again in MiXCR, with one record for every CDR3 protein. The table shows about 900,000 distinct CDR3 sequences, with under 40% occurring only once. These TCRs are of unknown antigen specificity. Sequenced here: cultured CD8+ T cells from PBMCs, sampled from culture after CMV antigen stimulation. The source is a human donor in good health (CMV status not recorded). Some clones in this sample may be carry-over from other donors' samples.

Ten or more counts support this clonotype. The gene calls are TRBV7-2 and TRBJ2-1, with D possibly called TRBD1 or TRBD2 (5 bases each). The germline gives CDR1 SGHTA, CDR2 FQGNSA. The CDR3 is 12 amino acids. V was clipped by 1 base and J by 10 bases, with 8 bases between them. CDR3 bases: TGTGCCAGCAGCTTAGTCGGGACCGAGCAGTTCTTC. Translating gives CASSLVGTEQFF.

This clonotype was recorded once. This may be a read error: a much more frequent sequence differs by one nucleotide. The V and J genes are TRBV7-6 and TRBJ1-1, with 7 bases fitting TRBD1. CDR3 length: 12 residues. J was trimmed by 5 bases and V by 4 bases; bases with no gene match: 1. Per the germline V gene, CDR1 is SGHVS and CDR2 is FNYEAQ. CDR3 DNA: TGTGCCAGCAGCTCGGACAGGACTGAAGCTTTCTTT. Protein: CASSSDRTEAFF.

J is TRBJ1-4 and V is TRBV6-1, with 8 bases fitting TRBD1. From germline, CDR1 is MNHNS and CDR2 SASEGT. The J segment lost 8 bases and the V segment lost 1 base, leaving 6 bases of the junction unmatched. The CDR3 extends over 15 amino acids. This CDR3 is CASSEEAGGMEKLFF. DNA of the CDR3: TGTGCCAGCAGTGAAGAGGCAGGGGGCATGGAAAAACTGTTTTTT.

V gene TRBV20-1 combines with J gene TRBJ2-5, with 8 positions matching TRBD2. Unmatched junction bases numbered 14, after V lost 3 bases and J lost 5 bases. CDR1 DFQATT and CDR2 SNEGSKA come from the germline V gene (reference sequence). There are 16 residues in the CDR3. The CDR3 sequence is CSARIGRAPGPETQYF. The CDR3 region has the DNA TGCAGTGCTAGGATCGGGAGGGCCCCAGGCCCGGAGACCCAGTACTTC.

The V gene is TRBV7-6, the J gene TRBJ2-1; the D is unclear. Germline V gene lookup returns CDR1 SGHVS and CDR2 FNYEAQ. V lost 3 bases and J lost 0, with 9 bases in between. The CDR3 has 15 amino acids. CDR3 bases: TGTGCCAGCAGCTTTTTTCCAACCTCCTACAATGAGCAGTTCTTC. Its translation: CASSFFPTSYNEQFF.

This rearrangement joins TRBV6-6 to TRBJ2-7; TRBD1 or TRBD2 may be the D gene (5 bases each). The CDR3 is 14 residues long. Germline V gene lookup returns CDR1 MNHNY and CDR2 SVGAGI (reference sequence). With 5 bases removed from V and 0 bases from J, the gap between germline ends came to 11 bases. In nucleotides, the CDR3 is TGTGCCAGCAGTGCCGGGACGCCCTCCTACGAGCAGTACTTC. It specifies CASSAGTPSYEQYF.

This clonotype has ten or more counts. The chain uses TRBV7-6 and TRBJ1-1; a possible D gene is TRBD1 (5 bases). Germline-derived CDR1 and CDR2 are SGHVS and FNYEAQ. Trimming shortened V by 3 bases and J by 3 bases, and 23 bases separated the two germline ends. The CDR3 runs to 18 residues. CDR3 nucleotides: TGTGCCAGCAGCTTCAGGGAATTGATTAGATCGGGGGACACTGAAGCTTTCTTT. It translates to CASSFRELIRSGDTEAFF.

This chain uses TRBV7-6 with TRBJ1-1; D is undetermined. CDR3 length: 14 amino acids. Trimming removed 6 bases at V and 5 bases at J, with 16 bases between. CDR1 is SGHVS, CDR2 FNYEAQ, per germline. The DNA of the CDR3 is TGTGCCAGCAGACCTGATGCGGGTCGGACTGAAGCTTTCTTT. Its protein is CASRPDAGRTEAFF.

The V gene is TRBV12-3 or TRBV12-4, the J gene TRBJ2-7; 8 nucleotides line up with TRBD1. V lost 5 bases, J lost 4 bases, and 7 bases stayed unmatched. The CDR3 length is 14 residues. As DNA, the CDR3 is TGTGCCAGCAGTGAGCGGACAGGGAGGTACGAGCAGTACTTC. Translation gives CASSERTGRYEQYF.

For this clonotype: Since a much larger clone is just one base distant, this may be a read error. The CDR3 is CANRRGKKNTGELFF. In DNA, the CDR3 is TGTGCCAACAGAAGGGGAAAGAAAAACACCGGGGAGCTGTTTTTT. The chain recombines TRBV6-2 or TRBV6-3 with TRBJ2-2; TRBD1 is a possible D gene (5 bases). Germline values: CDR1 MNHEY, CDR2 SVGEGT. Trimming removed 10 bases at V and 2 bases at J, with 17 bases between. This CDR3 contains 15 residues.

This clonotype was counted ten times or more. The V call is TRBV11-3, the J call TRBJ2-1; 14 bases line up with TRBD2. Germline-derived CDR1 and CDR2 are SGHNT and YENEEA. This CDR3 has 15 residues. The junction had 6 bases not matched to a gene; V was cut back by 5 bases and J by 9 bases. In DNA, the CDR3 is TGTGCCAGCAGCACGACTAGCGGGGGGGCAGCTGAGCAGTTCTTC. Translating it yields CASSTTSGGAAEQFF.

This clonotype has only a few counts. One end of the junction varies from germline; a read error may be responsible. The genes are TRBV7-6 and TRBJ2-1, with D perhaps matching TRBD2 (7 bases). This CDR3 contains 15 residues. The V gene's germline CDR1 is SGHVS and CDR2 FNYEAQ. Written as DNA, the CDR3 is TGTTCCAGCAGCTTAGGGGGGGGTCCTCGAGATGAGCAGTTCTTC. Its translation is CSSSLGGGPRDEQFF.

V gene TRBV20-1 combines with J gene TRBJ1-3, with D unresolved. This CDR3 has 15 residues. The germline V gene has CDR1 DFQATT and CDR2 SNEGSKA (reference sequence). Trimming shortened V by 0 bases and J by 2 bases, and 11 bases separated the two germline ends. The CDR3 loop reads CSAREGLTTGNTIYF. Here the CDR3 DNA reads TGCAGTGCTAGAGAAGGACTGACTACTGGAAACACCATATATTTT.

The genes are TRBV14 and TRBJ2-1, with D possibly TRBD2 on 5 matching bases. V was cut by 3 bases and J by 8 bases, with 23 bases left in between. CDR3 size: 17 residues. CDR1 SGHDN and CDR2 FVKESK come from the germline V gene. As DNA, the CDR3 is TGTGCCAGCAGCCACACGTCGGGAATCTGGGGAAGGGATGAGCAGTTCTTC. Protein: CASSHTSGIWGRDEQFF.

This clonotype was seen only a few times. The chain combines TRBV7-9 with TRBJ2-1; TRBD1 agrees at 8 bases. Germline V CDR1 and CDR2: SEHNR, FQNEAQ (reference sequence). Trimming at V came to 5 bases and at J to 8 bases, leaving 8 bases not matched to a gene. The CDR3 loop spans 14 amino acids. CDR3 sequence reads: CASSDRTGRYEQFF. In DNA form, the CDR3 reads TGTGCCAGCAGCGATCGGACAGGGAGGTATGAGCAGTTCTTC.

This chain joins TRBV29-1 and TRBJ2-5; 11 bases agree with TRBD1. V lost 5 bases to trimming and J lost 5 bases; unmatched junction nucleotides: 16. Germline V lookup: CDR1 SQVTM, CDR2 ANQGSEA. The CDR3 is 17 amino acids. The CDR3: CSVQSGTGGLRGETQYF. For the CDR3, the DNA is TGCAGCGTTCAATCCGGGACAGGGGGGTTAAGGGGCGAGACCCAGTACTTC.